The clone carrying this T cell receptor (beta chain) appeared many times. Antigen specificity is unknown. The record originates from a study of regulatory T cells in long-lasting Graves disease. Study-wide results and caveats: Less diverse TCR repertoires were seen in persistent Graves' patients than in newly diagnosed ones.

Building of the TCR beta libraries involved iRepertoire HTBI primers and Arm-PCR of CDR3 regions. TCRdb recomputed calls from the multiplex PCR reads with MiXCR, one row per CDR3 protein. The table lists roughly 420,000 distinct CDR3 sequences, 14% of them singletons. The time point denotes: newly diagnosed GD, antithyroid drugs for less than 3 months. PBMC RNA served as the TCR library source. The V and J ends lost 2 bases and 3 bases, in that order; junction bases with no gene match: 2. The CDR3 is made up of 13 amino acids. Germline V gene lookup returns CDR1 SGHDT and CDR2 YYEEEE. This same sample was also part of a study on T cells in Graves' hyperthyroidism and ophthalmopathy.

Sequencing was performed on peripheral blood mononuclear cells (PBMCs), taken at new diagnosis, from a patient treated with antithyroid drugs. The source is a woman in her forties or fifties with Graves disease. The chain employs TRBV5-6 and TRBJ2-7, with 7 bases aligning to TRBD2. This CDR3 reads CASSFGDYYEQYF. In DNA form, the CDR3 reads TGTGCCAGCAGCTTCGGGGACTACTACGAGCAGTACTTC.